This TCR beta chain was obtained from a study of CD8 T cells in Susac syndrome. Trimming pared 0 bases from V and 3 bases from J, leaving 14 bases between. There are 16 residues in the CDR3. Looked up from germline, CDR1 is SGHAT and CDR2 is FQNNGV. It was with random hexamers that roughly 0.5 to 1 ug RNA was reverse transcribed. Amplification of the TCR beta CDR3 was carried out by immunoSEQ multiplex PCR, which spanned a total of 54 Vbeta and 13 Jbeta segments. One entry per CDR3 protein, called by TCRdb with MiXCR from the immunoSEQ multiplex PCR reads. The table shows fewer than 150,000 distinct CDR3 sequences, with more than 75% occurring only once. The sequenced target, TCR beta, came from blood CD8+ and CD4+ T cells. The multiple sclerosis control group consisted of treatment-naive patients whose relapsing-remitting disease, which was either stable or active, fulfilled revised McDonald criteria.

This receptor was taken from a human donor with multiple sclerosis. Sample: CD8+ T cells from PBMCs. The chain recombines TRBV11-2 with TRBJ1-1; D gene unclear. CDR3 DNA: TGTGCCAGCAGCTTAGAGGGCCCCAGCCCGGACACTGAAGCTTTCTTT. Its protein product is CASSLEGPSPDTEAFF.